Listed below are T cell receptor beta chains from one sample, sequenced in a study of molecular identifiers for immune sequencing clone quantification. TCRdb reprocessed the PCR reads via MiXCR and lists one record per CDR3 protein. Here the sample spans 460,000 or so distinct CDR3 sequences, 20% to 25% being singletons. The specimen was naive CD8+ T cells from blood, with Jurkat cell RNA spiked in. Receptors originate from a human donor in good health. Some libraries in this study had Jurkat cell RNA spiked in. CDR3s include the opening cysteine and the closing phenylalanine or tryptophan. D genes are given only for firm matches. Clone size, where shown, is once, few, many, or a class for clones that have expanded.

TRBV7-9	.	TRBJ2-3	many	TGTGCCAGCAGACCGACACTCCGGGACGTTCAAATTCCTAGCACAGATACGCAGTATTTT	CASRPTLRDVQIPSTDTQYF
TRBV2	.	TRBJ2-7	.	TGTGCCAGCGAAAGCTCTCAGGGTCCCCACGAGCAGTACTTC	CASESSQGPHEQYF
TRBV29-1	.	TRBJ2-1	.	TGCAGCGTTGAAGCCCCTAGCTCCTACAATGAGCAGTTCTTC	CSVEAPSSYNEQFF
TRBV6-1	TRBD1	TRBJ1-1	.	TGTGCCAGCAGTGATACAGGGGGCTTCACTGAAGCTTTCTTT	CASSDTGGFTEAFF
TRBV5-1	.	TRBJ2-2	.	TGCGCCAGCAGCCCGCAGGGGAGCACCGGGGAGCTGTTTTTT	CASSPQGSTGELFF
TRBV27	.	TRBJ2-5	.	TGTGCCAGCAGACTTTCCGTTGGGGACTTCGGGACCCAGTACTTC	CASRLSVGDFGTQYF
TRBV20-1	.	TRBJ1-1	many	TGCAGTGCGAGGGACTCCTACACTGAAGCTTTCTTT	CSARDSYTEAFF
TRBV5-1	TRBD1	TRBJ2-3	.	TGCGCCAGCAGCGGGTGGACAGGCAGCACAGATACGCAGTATTTT	CASSGWTGSTDTQYF
TRBV5-4	TRBD1	TRBJ2-7	few	TGTGCCAGCAGCTTGTTTGGGACAGGGGTCGGTCCGGGCGAGCAGTACTTC	CASSLFGTGVGPGEQYF
TRBV5-6	TRBD1	TRBJ1-2	many	TGTGCCAGCAGCGCGCGACAGGGCCACACCTTC	CASSARQGHTF
TRBV28	TRBD2	TRBJ2-5	many	TGTGCCAGCAGTTTGTGGGGGGAGGGGCAAGAGACCCAGTACTTC	CASSLWGEGQETQYF
TRBV7-9	.	TRBJ2-7	many	TGTGCCAGCAGCTTGGGAAGGGGGGTGGACGAGCAGTACTTC	CASSLGRGVDEQYF
TRBV20-1	.	TRBJ2-2	.	TGCAGTGTTGAGGCTTCGAACACCGGGGAGCTGTTTTTT	CSVEASNTGELFF
TRBV6-5	TRBD1	TRBJ2-6	few	TGTGCCAGCAGTTACTTCTCGGGGATCACCGACAGGGATTTATTGAGTGGGGCCAACGTCCTGACTTTC	CASSYFSGITDRDLLSGANVLTF
TRBV12-3/TRBV12-4	.	TRBJ2-5	many	TGTGCCAGCAGTTCCCCCCGAGATGAGACCCAGTACTTC	CASSSPRDETQYF
TRBV12-3/TRBV12-4	TRBD2	TRBJ2-3	many	TGTGCCAGCAGTTTGACTAGCTCTCTCACAGATACGCAGTATTTT	CASSLTSSLTDTQYF
TRBV12-3/TRBV12-4	.	TRBJ1-6	few	TGTGCCAGCAGCCATAACCCGGGGACGGAGAGGGCTTCACCCCTCCACTTT	CASSHNPGTERASPLHF
TRBV10-3	TRBD2	TRBJ2-3	few	TGTGCCATCAGTGGCGCTAGCGGAAACACAGATACGCAGTATTTT	CAISGASGNTDTQYF
TRBV29-1	.	TRBJ2-1	many	TGCAGCGTTGAAAATCCTAAAAGATATAGCGTAAATGAGCAGTTCTTC	CSVENPKRYSVNEQFF
TRBV9	TRBD1	TRBJ2-3	few	TGTGCCAGCAGCGGACAGGGTTTATCAGATACGCAGTATTTT	CASSGQGLSDTQYF
TRBV7-9	.	TRBJ2-3	.	TGTGCCAGCACCGAGGGGCGAGGGACAGATACGCAGTATTTT	CASTEGRGTDTQYF
TRBV6-2/TRBV6-3	TRBD1	TRBJ1-5	.	TGTGCCAGCAGTTACCTAACAGGGGGGATATGGCCCCAGCATTTT	CASSYLTGGIWPQHF
TRBV12-3/TRBV12-4	TRBD1	TRBJ2-3	few	TGTGCCAGCAGTTCCGAGACAGGGGTTAGCACAGATACGCAGTATTTT	CASSSETGVSTDTQYF
TRBV5-6	.	TRBJ1-2	few	TGTGCCAGCAGCTCCGATTTCTATGGCTACACCTTC	CASSSDFYGYTF
TRBV7-9	.	TRBJ2-2	.	TGTGCCAGCAGCTTATTGATTGCAGGAAACACCGGGGAGCTGTTTTTT	CASSLLIAGNTGELFF
TRBV7-9	TRBD1	TRBJ1-2	many	TGTGCCAGCAGCCGGACAGGGCCCAACTATGGCTACACCTTC	CASSRTGPNYGYTF
TRBV27	.	TRBJ2-5	.	TGTGCCACCCGGCGGCTAATTCAAGAGACCCAGTACTTC	CATRRLIQETQYF
TRBV7-9	.	TRBJ2-5	many	TGTGCCAGCAGCCCGGGGACCCTAGTAGGGATGGAGACCCAGTACTTC	CASSPGTLVGMETQYF
TRBV30	TRBD2	TRBJ2-3	.	TGTGCCTGGAGTGGACTAGCGGGGCCCGATACGCAGTATTTT	CAWSGLAGPDTQYF
TRBV12-3/TRBV12-4	.	TRBJ2-1	.	TGTGCCGGCAGCCCCCGTGGGGGACTGTGGGGCAATGAGCAGTTCTTC	CAGSPRGGLWGNEQFF
TRBV20-1	TRBD2	TRBJ2-3	few	TGCAGTGCTGAACAACTAGCGCTGGCCGCAGATACGCAGTATTTT	CSAEQLALAADTQYF
TRBV5-4	TRBD1	TRBJ2-3	many	TGTGCCAGCAGCCACGAGGGGGCCGATACGCAGTATTTT	CASSHEGADTQYF
TRBV4-1	.	TRBJ1-2	.	TGCGCCAGCAGCCAAGAGCGGGGAAACTATGGCTACACCTTC	CASSQERGNYGYTF
TRBV11-2	.	TRBJ2-2	many	TGTGCCAGCAGCTTAGGGCCTCTCACCGGGGAGCTGTTTTTT	CASSLGPLTGELFF
TRBV30	TRBD1	TRBJ2-5	few	TGTGCCTGGGCGGACAGGTGGGAGACCCAGTACTTC	CAWADRWETQYF
TRBV4-1	.	TRBJ2-1	.	TGCGCCAGCAGCCAAGAAGGGACGGGAGAGGCCTACAATGAGCAGTTCTTC	CASSQEGTGEAYNEQFF
TRBV6-6	TRBD2	TRBJ2-5	.	TGTGCCACCGACCTGACTAGCGGGGTCGGTGGCGAGACCCAGTACTTC	CATDLTSGVGGETQYF
TRBV27	.	TRBJ2-7	.	TGTGCCAGCAGTTTAATGGCGGGACTTTCGAGGGAGCAGTACTTC	CASSLMAGLSREQYF
TRBV6-1	TRBD2	TRBJ2-7	.	TGTACCAGCAGTGAAGCTAACCTAGCGGGGGCCTACGAGCAGTACTTC	CTSSEANLAGAYEQYF
TRBV5-1	TRBD1	TRBJ2-7	many	TGCGCCAGCAGCTCGGGACAGGCAGCCGAGCAGTACTTC	CASSSGQAAEQYF
TRBV19	.	TRBJ2-2	few	TGTGCCAGTAGTACAGGGTGGCGGACCGGGGAGCTGTCTTTT	CASSTGWRTGELSF
TRBV15	.	TRBJ1-6	few	TGTGCCACCAGCAGGACCGGTCTGAGGGATTCACCCCTCCACTTT	CATSRTGLRDSPLHF
TRBV24-1	.	TRBJ2-1	many	TGTGCCACCAGTGATTTGTCACACGATGAGCAGTTCTTC	CATSDLSHDEQFF
TRBV6-2/TRBV6-3	.	TRBJ2-5	.	TGTGCCAGCACAAAGGGACTCACGTACCAAGAGGCCCAGTACTTC	CASTKGLTYQEAQYF
TRBV27	.	TRBJ2-4	many	TGTGCCAGCATGTCCCGACTAGGCTCCAAAAACATTCAGTACTTC	CASMSRLGSKNIQYF
TRBV4-3	TRBD2	TRBJ2-7	.	TGCGCCAGCAGCGCGACTAGCGGGGGGGCGTACGAGAAGTACTTC	CASSATSGGAYEKYF
TRBV11-2	.	TRBJ2-5	many	TGTGCCAGCAGCTCCCAGGGGGCGGGAGCCAAAGAGACCCAGTACTTC	CASSSQGAGAKETQYF
TRBV20-1	TRBD2	TRBJ2-2	many	TGCAGTGCTATAACCCTCTCGCGGGAGCAAAACACCGGGGAGCTGTTTTTT	CSAITLSREQNTGELFF
TRBV5-3	.	TRBJ2-5	.	TGTGCCAGCAGACAGACCCTCAACCAATACTTC	CASRQTLNQYF
TRBV2	.	TRBJ1-2	few	TGTGCCAGCAGTGATATCGCGCTGTCTGATGGCTACACCTTC	CASSDIALSDGYTF
TRBV18	.	TRBJ2-3	few	TGTGCCAGCTCACCACCGTACAGTACAGATACGCAGTATTTT	CASSPPYSTDTQYF
TRBV12-3/TRBV12-4	.	TRBJ2-3	many	TGTGCCAGCAGTTTCAGAGGCACAGATACGCAGTATTTT	CASSFRGTDTQYF
TRBV14	.	TRBJ2-7	.	TGTGCCAGCAGCCAAGATACCGGGGGCGTGGGTGAGCAGTACTTC	CASSQDTGGVGEQYF
TRBV29-1	TRBD1	TRBJ1-1	many	TGCAGCGATACCTCTCGGGACAGTATTAACACTGAAGCTTTCTTT	CSDTSRDSINTEAFF
TRBV18	TRBD1	TRBJ1-1	many	TGTGCCAGCTCAATTGGGACAGAACCCATTGAAGCTTTCTTT	CASSIGTEPIEAFF
TRBV4-1	.	TRBJ1-2	.	TGCGCCAGCAGCCAAGATATTTTGGTGATAACAGGGCTATATGGCTACACCTTC	CASSQDILVITGLYGYTF
TRBV7-8	.	TRBJ2-7	.	TGTGCCAGCAGCTTTGTACTGACCTCCCTCCCCTACGAGCAGTACTTC	CASSFVLTSLPYEQYF
TRBV19	.	TRBJ2-3	few	TGTGCCAGTAGTATAGGAGTTGCCCGCACAGATACGCAGTATTTT	CASSIGVARTDTQYF
TRBV9	.	TRBJ2-6	.	TGTGCCAGCAGCCCGCGGGACTGGGGCTCTGGGGCCAACGTCCTGACTTTC	CASSPRDWGSGANVLTF
TRBV4-3	.	TRBJ2-1	.	TGCGCCAGCAGCCAAGAAGGGGGCGGGGGCTACAATGAGCAGTTCTTC	CASSQEGGGGYNEQFF